The T cell receptor (delta chain) under discussion was sequenced for a study of Vδ1+ human thymocytes. Study-level points and caveats: Highly polyclonal TRG and TRD repertoires with Gaussian CDR3 length distributions appeared in thymus.

On this clone: Its antigen remains unknown. In the same sample, other DNA sequences code for this CDR3.

Sequences come from RNA converted to cDNA by reverse transcription. Pooled V-gene forward primers with one constant-region reverse primer generated the CDR3 amplicons by multiplex PCR. TCRdb reapplied CATT to the multiplex PCR reads. The repertoire consists of some 73,000 delta-chain clones, with more than 30% occurring once and the leading ten covering over 0.2%. Germline trimming cut 4 bases from V and 0 bases from J; bases unmatched to any gene: 20. CDR3 size: 20 residues. Germline V gene lookup returns CDR1 TSWWSYY and CDR2 QGS. The material sequenced was Vdelta1+ gamma-delta thymocytes from the thymus. The subset: FACS-sorted CD3+ TCRalphabeta- TCRVdelta1+ TCRVdelta2- thymocytes. The rearrangement links TRDV1 to TRDJ1; 7 nucleotides match TRDD3. The TCR was taken from a boy in the first two years of life who had congenital heart surgery. The CDR3 is CALGGNGPYGGGPDTDKLIF. DNA of the CDR3: TGTGCTCTTGGGGGGAACGGGCCGTACGGTGGGGGACCTGACACCGATAAACTCATCTTT.